This TCR beta chain was sequenced for a study of blood T cell repertoires in COVID-19. Measured with immunoSEQ multiplex PCR; TCRdb has only the in-frame clones, and not every one. Altogether some 210,000 clones are present, 75% to 85% being singletons, with the ten largest covering about 4.3%. The participants were between roughly 18 and 89 years old and came from under 25 US areas. Germline CDR1 is SGHRS and CDR2 is YFSETQ. V dropped 4 bases and J dropped 6 bases, with 12 bases sitting between them. The CDR3 length is 13 residues. This sequence joins TRBV5-1 and TRBJ2-3; a weak D match, TRBD2 (6 bases). The sequencing input was PBMCs or T cells enriched from blood (not recorded which). The clonotype originates from a man aged 25 to 45 with acute COVID-19. As DNA, the CDR3 is TGCGCCAGCAGCCTGACTAGTGTGGATACGCAGTATTTT. Translating it yields CASSLTSVDTQYF.